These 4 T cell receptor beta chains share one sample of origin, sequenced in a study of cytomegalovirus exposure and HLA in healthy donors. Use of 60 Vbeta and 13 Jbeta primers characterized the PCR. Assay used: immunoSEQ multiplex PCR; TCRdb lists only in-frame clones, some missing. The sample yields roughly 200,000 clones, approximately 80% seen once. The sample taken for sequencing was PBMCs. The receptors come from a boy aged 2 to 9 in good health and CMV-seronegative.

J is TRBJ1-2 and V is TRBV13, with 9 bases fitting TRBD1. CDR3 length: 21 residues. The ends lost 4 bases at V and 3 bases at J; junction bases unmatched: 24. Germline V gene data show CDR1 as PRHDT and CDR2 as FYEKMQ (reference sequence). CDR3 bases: TGTGCCAGCAGCTCCCTCCGTCGAAGTAGGGGACAGGGTGGGTCGGACTATGGCTACACCTTC. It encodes CASSSLRRSRGQGGSDYGYTF. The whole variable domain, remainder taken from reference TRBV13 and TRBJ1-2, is AAGVIQSPRHLIKEKRETATLKCYPIPRHDTVYWYQQGPGQDPQFLISFYEKMQSDKGSIPDRFSAQQFSDYHSELNMSSLELGDSALYFCASSSLRRSRGQGGSDYGYTFGSGTRLTVV.

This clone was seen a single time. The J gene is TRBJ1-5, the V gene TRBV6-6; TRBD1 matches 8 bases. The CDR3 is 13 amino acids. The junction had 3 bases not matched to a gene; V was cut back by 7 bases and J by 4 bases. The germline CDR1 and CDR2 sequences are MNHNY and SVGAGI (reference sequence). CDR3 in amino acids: CASTRQGNQPQHF. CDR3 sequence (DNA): TGTGCCAGCACCCGACAGGGGAATCAGCCCCAGCATTTT.

This CDR3 reads CASSIREVNQPQHF. The DNA of the CDR3 is TGTGCCAGTAGTATCAGGGAAGTCAATCAGCCCCAGCATTTT. The chain has TRBV19 and TRBJ1-5; weak D call: TRBD1 (5 bases). The CDR3 is 14 residues long. CDR1 is LNHDA and CDR2 is SQIVND in the germline V gene (reference sequence). The germline V and J ends were trimmed by 3 bases and 3 bases, with 9 bases remaining between them.

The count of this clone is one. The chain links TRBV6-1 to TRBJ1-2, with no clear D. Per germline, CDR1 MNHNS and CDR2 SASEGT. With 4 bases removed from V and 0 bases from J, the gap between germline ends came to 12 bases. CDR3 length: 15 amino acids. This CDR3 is CASSGPLRSNYGYTF. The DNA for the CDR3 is TGTGCCAGCAGTGGCCCCCTAAGATCTAACTATGGCTACACCTTC.